The text below deals with one TCR beta chain. What it binds is not known. There are 16 residues in the CDR3. The V gene's germline CDR1 is MGHRA and CDR2 YSYEKL. Unmatched junction bases numbered 10, after V lost 1 base and J lost 7 bases. These data are taken from a study of cytomegalovirus exposure and HLA in healthy donors. With 60 Vbeta and 13 Jbeta primers, the PCR was carried out. Using immunoSEQ multiplex PCR, the repertoire was profiled, and TCRdb retains in-frame clones only, with some absent. The sample has 110,000 to 150,000 clones, around 76% seen once; the top ten hold over 2.5%. Whole-study results and caveats: The only immune exposure information that was available was CMV serostatus.

The sequence came from a male donor in good health and CMV-seronegative. The sequenced sample was PBMCs. V gene TRBV4-1 combines with J gene TRBJ1-2, with 9 bases matching TRBD1. The CDR3 nucleotides are TGCGCCAGCAGCCAAGGCGGGCCGGGACAGGGATTTGGCTACACCTTC. Protein: CASSQGGPGQGFGYTF.